This T cell receptor beta chain was sequenced in a study of cytomegalovirus exposure and HLA in healthy donors. Study context: In a previous analysis, 110 million or so unique TCR beta sequences were found from roughly 180 million T cells. Overall study results and limits: Previously analyzed data showed that most TCR beta V segments were productive at a frequency of about 87% or about 30%. TCR beta chain V- and J-gene trimming was linked, in a later analysis, to a missense variant in DCLRE1C. In a later analysis, DRB1 alleles had the most associated TCRs; HLA-C alleles the fewest.

In the PCR, 60 Vbeta and 13 Jbeta primers were used. Clones were read by immunoSEQ multiplex PCR, and TCRdb kept only the in-frame ones, dropping some. The table has approximately 160,000 clones, 75% to 80% seen once; the top ten hold around 2.5%. As concerns this clone: Its antigen remains unidentified.

CDR1 and CDR2 from the germline V gene are LNHDA and SQIVND (reference sequence). The CDR3 contains 14 residues. Losses at the gene ends were 6 bases for V and 2 bases for J; bases not matched to a gene: 5. The V gene is TRBV19, the J gene TRBJ1-1, with 8 bases matching TRBD1. The sample consisted of PBMCs. The clonotype originates from a middle-aged woman in good health and CMV-seropositive. This CDR3 is CASSLDRDNTEAFF. CDR3 nucleotides: TGTGCCAGTAGCTTGGACAGGGACAACACTGAAGCTTTCTTT.